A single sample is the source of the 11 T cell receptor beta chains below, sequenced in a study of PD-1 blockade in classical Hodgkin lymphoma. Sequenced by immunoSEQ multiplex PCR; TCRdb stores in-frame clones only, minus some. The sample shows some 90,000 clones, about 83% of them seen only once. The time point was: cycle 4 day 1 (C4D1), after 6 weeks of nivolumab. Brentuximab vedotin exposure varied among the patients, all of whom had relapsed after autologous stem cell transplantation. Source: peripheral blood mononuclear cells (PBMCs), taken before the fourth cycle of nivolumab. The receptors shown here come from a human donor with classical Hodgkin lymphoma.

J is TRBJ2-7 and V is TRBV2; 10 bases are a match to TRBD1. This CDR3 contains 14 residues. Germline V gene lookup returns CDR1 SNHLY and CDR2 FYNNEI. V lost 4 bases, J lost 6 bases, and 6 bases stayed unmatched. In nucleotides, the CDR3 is TGTGCCAGCAGTGGACAGGGGGCGATTGGCGAGCAGTACTTC. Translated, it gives CASSGQGAIGEQYF.

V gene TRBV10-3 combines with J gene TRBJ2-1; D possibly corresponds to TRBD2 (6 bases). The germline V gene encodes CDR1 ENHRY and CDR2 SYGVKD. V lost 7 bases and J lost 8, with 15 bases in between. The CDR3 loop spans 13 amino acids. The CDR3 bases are TGTGCCATCAATGGGGGAGGCAGCTATGAGCAGTTCTTC. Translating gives CAINGGGSYEQFF.

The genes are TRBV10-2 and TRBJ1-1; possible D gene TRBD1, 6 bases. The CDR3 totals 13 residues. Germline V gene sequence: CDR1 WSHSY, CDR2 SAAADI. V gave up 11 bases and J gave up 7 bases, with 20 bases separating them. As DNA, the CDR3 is TGCGCCGTAGTTTCGGACAGAAGCCTTGAAGCTTTCTTT. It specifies CAVVSDRSLEAFF.

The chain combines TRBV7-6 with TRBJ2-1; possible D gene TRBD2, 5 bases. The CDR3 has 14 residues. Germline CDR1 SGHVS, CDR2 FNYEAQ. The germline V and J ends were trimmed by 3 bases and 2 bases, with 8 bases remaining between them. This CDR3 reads CASSLSGPYNEQFF. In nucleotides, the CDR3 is TGTGCCAGCAGCTTGAGCGGCCCCTACAATGAGCAGTTCTTC.

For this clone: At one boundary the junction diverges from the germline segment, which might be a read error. The CDR3: CASSPNGQTGPGVF. The CDR3 nucleotides are TGTGCCAGCAGTCCAAACGGACAGACGGGGCCTGGGGTCTTC. This chain uses TRBV27 with TRBJ2-1; maybe TRBD1 (6 bases). Germline V gene data show CDR1 as MNHEY and CDR2 as SMNVEV (reference sequence). The CDR3 runs to 14 residues.

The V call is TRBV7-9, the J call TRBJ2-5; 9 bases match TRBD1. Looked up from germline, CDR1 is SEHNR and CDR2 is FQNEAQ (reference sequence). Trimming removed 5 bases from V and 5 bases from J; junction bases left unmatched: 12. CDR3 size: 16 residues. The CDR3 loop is CASSSRRTGAGETQYF. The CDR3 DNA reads TGTGCCAGCAGCAGTAGGCGGACAGGGGCTGGGGAGACCCAGTACTTC.

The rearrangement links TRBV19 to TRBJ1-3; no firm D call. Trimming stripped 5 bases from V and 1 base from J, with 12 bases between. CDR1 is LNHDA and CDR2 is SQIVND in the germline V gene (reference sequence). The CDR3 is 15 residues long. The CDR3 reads CASSFNSVSGNTIYF. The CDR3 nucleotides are TGTGCCAGTAGTTTTAATTCAGTGTCTGGAAACACCATATATTTT.

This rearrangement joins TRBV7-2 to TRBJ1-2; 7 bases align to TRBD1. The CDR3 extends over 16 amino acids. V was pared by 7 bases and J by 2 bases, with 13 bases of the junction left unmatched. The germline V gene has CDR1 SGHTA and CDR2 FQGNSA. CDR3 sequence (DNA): TGTGCCAGCACCCGAGAAGGGGGCGATTTGAACTATGGCTACACCTTC. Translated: CASTREGGDLNYGYTF.

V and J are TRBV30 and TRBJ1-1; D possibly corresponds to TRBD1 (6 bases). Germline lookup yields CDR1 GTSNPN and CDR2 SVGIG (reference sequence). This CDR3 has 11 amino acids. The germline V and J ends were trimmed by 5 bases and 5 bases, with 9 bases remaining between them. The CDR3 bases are TGTGCCTGGCAGACAGGAACTGAAGCTTTCTTT. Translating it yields CAWQTGTEAFF.

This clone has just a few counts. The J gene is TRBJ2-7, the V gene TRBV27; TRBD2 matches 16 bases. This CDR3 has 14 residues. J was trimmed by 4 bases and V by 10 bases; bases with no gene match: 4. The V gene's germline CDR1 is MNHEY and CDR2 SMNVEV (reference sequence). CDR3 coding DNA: TGTGCCACCCGGGGACTAGCGGGAGGGTACGAGCAGTACTTC. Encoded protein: CATRGLAGGYEQYF.

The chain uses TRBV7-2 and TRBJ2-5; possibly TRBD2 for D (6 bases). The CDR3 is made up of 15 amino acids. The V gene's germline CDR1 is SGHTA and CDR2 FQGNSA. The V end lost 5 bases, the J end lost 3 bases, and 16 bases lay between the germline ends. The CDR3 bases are TGTGCCAGCAGCCCAATTAGCGGATTCAAAGAGACCCAGTACTTC. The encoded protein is CASSPISGFKETQYF.